These 27 T cell receptor beta chains share one sample of origin, sequenced in a study of blood T cell repertoires in COVID-19. Measured with immunoSEQ multiplex PCR; TCRdb has only the in-frame clones, and not every one. The table shows more than 140,000 clones, with roughly 84% occurring only once. The sequenced sample consisted of peripheral blood. These receptors all come from a woman aged 55-70 years with acute or convalescent COVID-19.

This chain joins TRBV9 and TRBJ2-1; TRBD2 is a possible D gene (6 bases). The CDR3 length is 16 residues. The V gene's germline CDR1 is SGDLS and CDR2 YYNGEE. Trimming cost V 0 bases and J 8 bases, with 18 bases left between them. The CDR3 here is CASSVARAGRLDEQFF. The CDR3 coding sequence is TGTGCCAGCAGCGTAGCTAGGGCAGGGAGGCTCGATGAGCAGTTCTTC.

CDR3 sequence reads: CASSPRGTDTYNEKLFF. In nucleotides, the CDR3 is TGTGCCAGCAGCCCTCGAGGGACAGACACCTATAATGAAAAACTGTTTTTT. The rearrangement links TRBV11-3 to TRBJ1-4; 7 nucleotides align to TRBD1. The germline CDR1 and CDR2 sequences are SGHNT and YENEEA. The CDR3 sequence is 17 residues long. After removal of 5 bases from V and 4 bases from J, the junction contained 13 bases not matched to a gene.

The rearrangement links TRBV24-1 to TRBJ2-1, with no clear D. CDR1 is KGHDR, CDR2 SFDVKD, per germline. The CDR3 has 13 amino acids. Trimming shortened V by 4 bases and J by 3 bases, and 6 bases separated the two germline ends. CDR3: CATSDRNYNEQFF. CDR3 bases: TGTGCCACCAGTGACAGGAACTACAATGAGCAGTTCTTC.

The chain is built from TRBV28 and TRBJ2-5; D might be TRBD2 (6 bases). V dropped 7 bases and J dropped 1 base, with 16 bases sitting between them. CDR1 is MDHEN, CDR2 SYDVKM, per germline. This CDR3 spans 15 amino acids. The CDR3 region is CASTYLLGGQETQYF. CDR3 nucleotides: TGTGCCAGCACTTATTTGTTGGGGGGCCAAGAGACCCAGTACTTC.

V is TRBV7-9 and J is TRBJ2-7, with D maybe TRBD1 (6 bases). Germline CDR1 SEHNR, CDR2 FQNEAQ (reference sequence). V lost 5 bases and J lost 4, with 12 bases in between. The CDR3 has 13 residues. The CDR3 DNA sequence: TGTGCCAGCAGCCCTAAAGGGGGTTACGAGCAGTACTTC. It codes for CASSPKGGYEQYF.

The genes are TRBV6-5 and TRBJ1-5, with D possibly being TRBD1 (5 bases). The CDR3 sequence is 15 residues long. V lost 5 bases, J lost 0 bases, and 11 bases lay in between. Germline-derived CDR1 and CDR2 are MNHEY and SVGAGI. The CDR3 nucleotides read TGTGCCAGCAGTCCCGACAGACTTAGCAATCAGCCCCAGCATTTT. Translated: CASSPDRLSNQPQHF.

This clone is a singleton in its sample. J is TRBJ2-3 and V is TRBV7-8, with D maybe TRBD1 (6 bases). This CDR3 region has 16 residues. Looked up from germline, CDR1 is SGHVS and CDR2 is FQNEAQ. The germline V and J ends were trimmed by 3 bases and 3 bases, with 16 bases remaining between them. The CDR3 DNA reads as TGTGCCAGCAGCTTGTCAGGCGGCAGGGGTACAGATACGCAGTATTTT. It yields the protein CASSLSGGRGTDTQYF.

This chain connects TRBV2 to TRBJ2-4; maybe TRBD1 (6 bases). From germline, CDR1 is SNHLY and CDR2 FYNNEI. V was clipped by 4 bases and J by 6 bases, with 7 bases between them. The CDR3 totals 12 residues. CDR3 DNA: TGTGCCAGCAGTGGGGACATAAACATTCAGTACTTC. Translation: CASSGDINIQYF.

This rearrangement joins TRBV6-2 or TRBV6-3 to TRBJ1-4, with 7 bases aligning to TRBD1. The CDR3 runs 14 residues. V dropped 3 bases and J dropped 8; count of bases not matched to a gene: 6. The germline gives CDR1 MNHEY, CDR2 SVGEGT. DNA for the CDR3: TGTGCCAGCAGTTATGGGGACAGTCGAGAAAAACTGTTTTTT. Protein product: CASSYGDSREKLFF.

This clone was observed a few times. The rearrangement links TRBV29-1 to TRBJ1-5; perhaps TRBD1 as D (5 bases). The germline gives CDR1 SQVTM, CDR2 ANQGSEA. The V end lost 4 bases, the J end lost 5 bases, and 12 bases lay between the germline ends. CDR3 length: 13 amino acids. The DNA of the CDR3 is TGCAGCGTTGCGGGGGGGGTCGATCAGCCCCAGCATTTT. As protein: CSVAGGVDQPQHF.

This clone has only a few counts. The chain combines TRBV25-1 with TRBJ2-2; a weak D match, TRBD2 (6 bases). Per germline, CDR1 MGHDK and CDR2 SYGVNS. Between the trimmed V and J ends, which lost 4 bases and 1 base, there was a span of 19 bases. The CDR3 sequence is 18 residues long. CDR3 DNA: TGTGCCAGCAGTGGTCCCTCGCGGGGAGGCTTGAACACCGGGGAGCTGTTTTTT. It is translated as CASSGPSRGGLNTGELFF. Looking up the rest from reference TRBV25-1 and TRBJ2-2 gives the full variable domain: EADIYQTPRYLVIGTGKKITLECSQTMGHDKMYWYQQDPGMELHLIHYSYGVNSTEKGDLSSESTVSRIRTEHFPLTLESARPSHTSQYLCASSGPSRGGLNTGELFFGEGSRLTVL.

This clone was recorded only once. CDR3 sequence (DNA): TGTGCCATCCGGACTAGCGGGGGCCCTGCCACAGATACGCAGTATTTT. Translated: CAIRTSGGPATDTQYF. The chain employs TRBV10-3 and TRBJ2-3, with 13 positions matching TRBD2. The V gene end was trimmed by 8 bases and the J gene end by 2 bases; junction bases not matched to a gene: 7. Germline assignment: CDR1 ENHRY and CDR2 SYGVKD. The CDR3 has 16 residues.

The genes are TRBV11-2 and TRBJ2-5; D remains unclear. The CDR3 totals 11 residues. Germline V lookup: CDR1 SGHAT, CDR2 FQNNGV. The V end lost 7 bases, the J end lost 2 bases, and 5 bases lay between the germline ends. CDR3 DNA: TGTGCCAGCACCGTACAAGAGACCCAGTACTTC. Residues: CASTVQETQYF.

The chain uses TRBV18 and TRBJ1-1, with D perhaps matching TRBD1 (5 bases). V was pared by 2 bases and J by 4 bases, with 14 bases between. The CDR3 is 15 amino acids. The germline V gene encodes CDR1 KGHSH and CDR2 LQKENI. Here the CDR3 DNA reads TGTGCCAGCTCACCAATATTCAGGGCTGGCACTGAAGCTTTCTTT. Translating it yields CASSPIFRAGTEAFF.

The V gene is TRBV7-9, the J gene TRBJ1-2; D is ambiguous. Germline CDR1 and CDR2: SEHNR and FQNEAQ (reference sequence). V was clipped by 5 bases and J by 3 bases, with 10 bases between them. The CDR3 is made up of 13 amino acids. CDR3 DNA: TGTGCCAGCAGCCGCGAGAGGGACTATGGCTACACCTTC. This codes for CASSRERDYGYTF.

This rearrangement joins TRBV5-1 to TRBJ2-3; no definite D call. With 0 bases removed from V and 0 bases from J, the gap between germline ends came to 14 bases. The V gene's germline CDR1 is SGHRS and CDR2 YFSETQ. CDR3 length: 17 amino acids. The CDR3 nucleotides read TGCGCCAGCAGCTTGGCCTGGGCCCCCCGTAGCACAGATACGCAGTATTTT. It codes for CASSLAWAPRSTDTQYF.

The CDR3 bases are TGTGCCAGCAGCCAAGATGTGGGCCGGGAGACCCAGTACTTC. This codes for CASSQDVGRETQYF. V gene TRBV3-1 (or the pseudogene TRBV3-2) combines with J gene TRBJ2-5; no reliable D call. Germline V lookup: CDR1 LGHDT, CDR2 YNNKEL (reference sequence). This CDR3 contains 14 residues. V lost 0 bases, J lost 5 bases, and 10 bases lay in between.

The V gene is TRBV3-1 (or the pseudogene TRBV3-2), the J gene TRBJ2-3; 8 bases match TRBD2. The V segment lost 2 bases and the J segment 2 bases; nucleotides outside the gene matches: 9. Germline V gene lookup returns CDR1 LGHDT and CDR2 YNNKEL (reference sequence). This CDR3 comprises 17 residues. The CDR3 DNA reads as TGTGCCAGCAGCCAACCCCGGGGTAGCGGGGCCACAGATACGCAGTATTTT. Translating gives CASSQPRGSGATDTQYF.

This rearrangement joins TRBV6-2 or TRBV6-3 to TRBJ2-1; TRBD1 aligns across 7 bases. The CDR3 length is 16 residues. With V trimmed by 5 bases and J by 4 bases, 11 bases remained unmatched. CDR1 and CDR2 (germline): MNHEY, SVGEGT. The CDR3 protein is CASSNPRDRPYNEQFF. CDR3 sequence (DNA): TGTGCCAGCAGTAACCCTAGGGACAGACCTTACAATGAGCAGTTCTTC.

The chain combines TRBV27 with TRBJ2-1; D uncertain. This CDR3 is built from 16 residues. CDR1 is MNHEY, CDR2 SMNVEV, per germline (reference sequence). V shed 0 bases and J shed 4 bases, with 13 bases lying between them. The CDR3 here is CASSLSGPPRYNEQFF. The CDR3, as DNA: TGTGCCAGCAGTTTATCGGGCCCCCCCCGGTACAATGAGCAGTTCTTC.

A few counts support this clone. J is TRBJ1-2 and V is TRBV7-9; 8 bases fit TRBD1. Germline V gene data show CDR1 as SEHNR and CDR2 as FQNEAQ (reference sequence). V lost 5 bases to trimming and J lost 8 bases; unmatched junction nucleotides: 7. CDR3 length equals 13 residues. CDR3 loop: CASSPLTGVGYTF. CDR3 nucleotides: TGTGCCAGCAGCCCGCTGACAGGGGTCGGCTACACCTTC.

The chain uses TRBV7-8 and TRBJ1-6, with a weak D call TRBD1 (5 bases). Trimming removed 1 base at V and 5 bases at J, with 6 bases between. The CDR3 is 14 residues long. From germline, CDR1 is SGHVS and CDR2 FQNEAQ. CDR3 bases: TGTGCCAGCAGCTTAGGGACAAATAATTCACCCCTCCACTTT. It translates to CASSLGTNNSPLHF.

This chain links TRBV19 with TRBJ1-5, with D tentatively TRBD1 (6 bases). The CDR3 covers 16 residues. V dropped 1 base and J dropped 2 bases, with 12 bases sitting between them. The V gene's germline CDR1 is LNHDA and CDR2 SQIVND (reference sequence). CDR3 loop: CASSIVQGGGNQPQHF. CDR3 bases: TGTGCCAGTAGTATAGTACAGGGCGGTGGCAATCAGCCCCAGCATTTT.

The V and J genes are TRBV9 and TRBJ2-5, with D uncertain. The germline V gene has CDR1 SGDLS and CDR2 YYNGEE. The CDR3 runs to 15 residues. Trimming took off 0 bases at V and 5 bases at J, with 14 bases between the two ends. DNA for the CDR3: TGTGCCAGCAGCGTAGGGCTAGGTGGTTATGAGACCCAGTACTTC. Translation gives CASSVGLGGYETQYF.

This chain joins TRBV6-1 and TRBJ2-1, with D perhaps matching TRBD1 (6 bases). Germline V gene lookup returns CDR1 MNHNS and CDR2 SASEGT. Trimming took 2 bases from V and 9 from J, leaving 20 bases between them. This CDR3 has 16 amino acids. As DNA, the CDR3 is TGTGCCAGCAGTGAATCCGGACAGCTTAGGTGGGGTGAGCAGTTCTTC. Translation gives CASSESGQLRWGEQFF.

This rearrangement joins TRBV7-9 to TRBJ1-5; D is perhaps TRBD1 (5 bases). This CDR3 comprises 16 residues. CDR1 SEHNR and CDR2 FQNEAQ come from the germline V gene (reference sequence). V was clipped by 0 bases and J by 3 bases, with 12 bases between them. CDR3 sequence: CASSLAQGSYNQPQHF. The CDR3 region has the DNA TGTGCCAGCAGCTTAGCGCAGGGTAGTTACAATCAGCCCCAGCATTTT.

The chain employs TRBV5-1 and TRBJ2-7; 7 nucleotides match TRBD1. The CDR3 contains 14 residues. Germline assignment: CDR1 SGHRS and CDR2 YFSETQ. The junction had 8 bases not matched to a gene; V was cut back by 5 bases and J by 3 bases. DNA of the CDR3: TGCGCCAGCAGGGGGACGGGGACAGTCTACGAGCAGTACTTC. Amino acid sequence: CASRGTGTVYEQYF.